This TCR beta chain is drawn from a study of blood T cell repertoires in COVID-19. Clones were read by immunoSEQ multiplex PCR, and TCRdb kept only the in-frame ones, dropping some. The sample shows some 140,000 clones, approximately 80% of them seen only once. The germline V gene has CDR1 SGHVS and CDR2 FNYEAQ. The CDR3 contains 14 residues. V lost 1 base and J lost 1, with 8 bases in between. The receptor was derived from a man aged 50 to 60 who had recovered from COVID-19. Sequencing was performed on PBMCs or T cells enriched from blood (not recorded which). The chain employs TRBV7-6 and TRBJ2-7; D is undetermined. DNA for the CDR3: TGTGCCAGCAGCTTAGATGGCAAATCCTACGAGCAGTACTTC. Translation gives CASSLDGKSYEQYF.